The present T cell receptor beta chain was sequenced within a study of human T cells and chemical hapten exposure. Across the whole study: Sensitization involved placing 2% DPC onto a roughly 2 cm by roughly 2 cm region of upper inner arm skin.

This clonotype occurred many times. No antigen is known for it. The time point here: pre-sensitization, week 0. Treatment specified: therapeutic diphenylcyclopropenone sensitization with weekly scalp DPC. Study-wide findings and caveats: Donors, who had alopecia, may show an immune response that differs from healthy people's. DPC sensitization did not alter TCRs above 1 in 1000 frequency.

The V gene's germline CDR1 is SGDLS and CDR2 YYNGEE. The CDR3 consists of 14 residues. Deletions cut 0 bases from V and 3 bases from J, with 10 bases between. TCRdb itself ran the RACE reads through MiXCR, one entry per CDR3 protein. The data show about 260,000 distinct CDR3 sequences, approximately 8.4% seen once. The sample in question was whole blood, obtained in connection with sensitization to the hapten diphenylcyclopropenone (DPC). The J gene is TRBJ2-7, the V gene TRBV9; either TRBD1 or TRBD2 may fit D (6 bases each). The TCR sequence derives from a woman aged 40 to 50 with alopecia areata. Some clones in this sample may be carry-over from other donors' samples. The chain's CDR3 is CASSVAAGHYEQYF. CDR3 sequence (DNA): TGTGCCAGCAGCGTAGCGGCGGGACACTACGAGCAGTACTTC.